The 6 T cell receptor beta chains below come from one sample, sequenced in a study of graft-versus-host responses after intestinal transplantation. Data came from immunoSEQ multiplex PCR; TCRdb stores just in-frame clones and leaves some out. The sample records 130,000 or so clones, 90% to 95% being singletons. The antigens these receptors bind are not known. Material: unstimulated CD4+ T cells sorted from spleen or lymph node cells, obtained before intestinal transplant. The receptors were sampled from a human donor who received an intestinal transplant.

The chain employs TRBV11-3 and TRBJ1-2, with 9 bases lining up with TRBD1. The CDR3 length is 15 residues. Trimming took 3 bases from V and 3 from J; bases not matched to a gene: 5. Germline CDR1 SGHNT, CDR2 YENEEA. CDR3 sequence: CASSFRTGEDYGYTF. In nucleotides, the CDR3 is TGTGCCAGCAGCTTCCGGACAGGGGAGGACTATGGCTACACCTTC.

V gene TRBV6-1 combines with J gene TRBJ1-5, with 7 bases lining up with TRBD1. The CDR3 sequence is 15 residues long. V lost 4 bases and J lost 7; bases outside the gene matches: 10. Germline V gene lookup returns CDR1 MNHNS and CDR2 SASEGT. Written as DNA, the CDR3 is TGTGCCAGCAGTGCTCTACAGGGGCGAGGCCAGCCCCAGCATTTT. Translation: CASSALQGRGQPQHF.

The chain links TRBV6-5 to TRBJ2-3; no clear D gene. CDR3 size: 14 residues. CDR1 is MNHEY, CDR2 SVGAGI, per germline. Trimming removed 1 base from V and 4 bases from J, with 9 bases in between. CDR3 protein: CASSYFPAADTQYF. CDR3 DNA sequence: TGTGCCAGCAGTTACTTCCCCGCGGCAGATACGCAGTATTTT.

The CDR3 spells CASSPLLAKNIQYF. The CDR3 DNA sequence: TGTGCCAGCAGTCCGTTACTAGCCAAAAACATTCAGTACTTC. This chain connects TRBV6-5 to TRBJ2-4; the D is unclear. Between the trimmed V and J ends, which lost 5 bases and 0 bases, there was a span of 8 bases. The CDR3 runs 14 residues. Germline CDR1 MNHEY, CDR2 SVGAGI.

The chain couples TRBV29-1 to TRBJ1-2, with D perhaps matching TRBD1 (6 bases). The CDR3 covers 13 residues. V shed 8 bases and J shed 8 bases, with 21 bases lying between them. Per germline, CDR1 SQVTM and CDR2 ANQGSEA. DNA of the CDR3: TGCAGCATCGAGGGGGGCACGGTAGGGGGCTACACCTTC. This encodes CSIEGGTVGGYTF.

The genes are TRBV18 and TRBJ2-3; 12 nucleotides match TRBD2. Germline CDR1 and CDR2: KGHSH and LQKENI. V shed 3 bases and J 2 bases; nucleotides not matched to a gene: 6. The CDR3 has 17 residues. CDR3: CASSPGLAGFYTDTQYF. CDR3 bases: TGTGCCAGCTCACCCGGACTAGCGGGGTTCTACACAGATACGCAGTATTTT.